This record concerns one TCR beta chain sequence. What it recognizes is unknown. Germline trimming cut 6 bases from V and 3 bases from J; bases unmatched to any gene: 7. In germline, CDR1 is SGHAT, CDR2 FQNNGV. This CDR3 comprises 15 residues. Every bit of the isolated RNA underwent reverse transcription, so sequencing read expressed TCRB transcripts. Method: immunoSEQ multiplex PCR; TCRdb's copy keeps in-frame clones and lacks some. The top ten hold roughly 1.9% of the sample, which has just over 150,000 clones, roughly 10% seen once. The data stem from a study of beta chain features in type 1 diabetes. Study-wide background: The patient and healthy donor groups were comparable for age, gender and cell yields. Overall study results and limits: Fewer junction insertions and more nucleotide deletions appeared in type 1 diabetes patients. PCR might show a preference for shorter templates, equally across patients and controls.

Sorting that relied on CD45RO/CCR7/CD25/CD127/CD95/CD27 yielded CD4+ naive, central memory, regulatory and stem cell-like memory cells. Material: central memory CD4+ T cells from blood. The chain couples TRBV11-2 to TRBJ2-3; 9 bases match TRBD2. The receptor comes from a man between 18 and 35 years old in good health. CDR3 protein: CASSLSGRGTDTQYF. The CDR3 nucleotides read TGTGCCAGCAGTCTTAGCGGGAGAGGAACAGATACGCAGTATTTT.